This T cell receptor beta chain was sequenced in a study of spatial heterogeneity in lung cancer. Study-wide points: Blood carried ubiquitous expanded tumor TCRs more at resection than follow-up.

Per the germline V gene, CDR1 is SGHVS and CDR2 is FNYEAQ. Trimming left V 5 bases short and J 6 bases short, with 23 bases between. CDR3 length: 16 amino acids. TCRdb fed the 5' RACE reads into MiXCR, producing one record per CDR3 protein. This sample carries 60,000 to 80,000 distinct CDR3 sequences, more than 10% of them seen once, and the ten largest clones take 5.5% to 7.5%. This clonotype was observed at least ten times. What it binds is unknown. Specified time point: sample taken at primary tumor resection. The sequenced material consisted of unsorted whole RNA from tumor, nontumor lung or frozen PBMC. Donation came from some 73 patients with untreated early-stage non-small cell lung cancer.

The rearrangement links TRBV7-6 to TRBJ2-7; D possibly corresponds to TRBD2 (6 bases). The sample consisted of PBMCs, taken at surgery. The TCR comes from a male donor with early-stage non-small cell lung cancer. In DNA form, the CDR3 reads TGTGCCAGCAGCCGCAAATCCCGCGCGGGAACGGGCGAGCAGTACTTC. The encoded protein is CASSRKSRAGTGEQYF.